This T cell receptor (beta chain) derives from a study of blood T cell repertoires in COVID-19. Study-wide background: PBMCs, B-cell-depleted T cells, or T cells provided the cDNA or gDNA that made up the material.

Original data processing: Estimates of nucleated cell counts were drawn from the amplification of reference gene primers. Profiling relied on immunoSEQ multiplex PCR, and the TCRdb table lists in-frame clones only, not all of them. The D gene and trimming were derived from the DNA, and the V and J assignments and clone size from that table. The sample records tens of thousands of clones, around 90% being singletons. CDR3 length: 15 residues. The V end was cut by 4 bases, the J end by 3 bases, with 16 bases between. Germline V gene data show CDR1 as SGHNT and CDR2 as YYREEE (reference sequence). This clone appeared once.

The gene calls are TRBV5-4 and TRBJ1-1, with unresolved D. Sample: peripheral blood. The sequence was collected from a human donor with active COVID-19. The donor label of this sample is uncertain. The CDR3 spells CASSPGRQLDTEAFF. DNA for the CDR3: TGTGCCAGCAGCCCAGGCCGGCAACTGGACACTGAAGCTTTCTTT. Full variable domain (outside the CDR3, taken from reference TRBV5-4 and TRBJ1-1): ETGVTQSPTHLIKTRGQQVTLRCSSQSGHNTVSWYQQALGQGPQFIFQYYREEENGRGNFPPRFSGLQFPNYSSELNVNALELDDSALYLCASSPGRQLDTEAFFGQGTRLTVV.